The present T cell receptor (beta chain) was sequenced within a study of cytomegalovirus exposure and HLA in healthy donors. Whole-study results and caveats: V segments that were indistinguishable, TRBV6-2 and TRBV6-3 among them, were omitted from analysis. Earlier analysis found most TCR beta V segments productive about 87% or about 30% of the time.

Note on this clone: Its antigen is undetermined.

PCR used 60 Vbeta primers and 13 Jbeta primers. Sequencing was performed with immunoSEQ multiplex PCR; in TCRdb, only in-frame clones are kept and a portion is missing. The sample has 55,000 to 70,000 clones, about three quarters seen once. The CDR3 totals 16 residues. V gave up 3 bases and J gave up 2 bases; unmatched junction bases: 9. Germline loops: CDR1 SEHNR, CDR2 FQNEAQ (reference sequence). This clonotype originated in a male donor in good health and CMV-seropositive. The chain links TRBV7-9 to TRBJ1-1; 7 bases map to TRBD1. The material sequenced was PBMCs. CDR3 nucleotide sequence: TGTGCCAGCAGCTTCCTCCGGGACAGAAAAAACACTGAAGCTTTCTTT. It translates to CASSFLRDRKNTEAFF.